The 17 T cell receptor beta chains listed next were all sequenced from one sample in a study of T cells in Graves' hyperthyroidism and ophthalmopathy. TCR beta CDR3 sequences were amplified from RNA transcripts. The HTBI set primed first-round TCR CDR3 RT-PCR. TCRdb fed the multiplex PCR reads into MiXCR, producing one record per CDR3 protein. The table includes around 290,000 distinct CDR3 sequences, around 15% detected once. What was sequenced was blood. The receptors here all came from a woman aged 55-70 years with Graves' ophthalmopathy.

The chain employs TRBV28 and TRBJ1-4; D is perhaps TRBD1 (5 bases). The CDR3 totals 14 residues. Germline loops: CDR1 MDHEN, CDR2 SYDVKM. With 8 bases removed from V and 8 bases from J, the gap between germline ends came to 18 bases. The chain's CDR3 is CASLPGTFGEKLFF. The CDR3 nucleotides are TGTGCCAGCCTCCCGGGGACCTTCGGGGAAAAACTGTTTTTT.

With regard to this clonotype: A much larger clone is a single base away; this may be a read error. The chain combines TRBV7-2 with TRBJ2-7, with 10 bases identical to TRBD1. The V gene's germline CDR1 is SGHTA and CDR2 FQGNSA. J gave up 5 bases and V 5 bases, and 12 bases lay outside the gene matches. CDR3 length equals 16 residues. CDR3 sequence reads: CASSVTHGTGVHEQYF. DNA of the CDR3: TGTGCCAGCAGCGTCACACACGGGACAGGGGTCCACGAGCAGTACTTC.

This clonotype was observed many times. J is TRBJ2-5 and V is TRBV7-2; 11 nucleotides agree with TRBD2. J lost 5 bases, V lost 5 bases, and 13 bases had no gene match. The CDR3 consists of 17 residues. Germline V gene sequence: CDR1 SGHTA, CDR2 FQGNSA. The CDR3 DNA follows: TGTGCCAGCAGCCAGGCAGGACTAGCGGGTTTGGGGGAGACCCAGTACTTC. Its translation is CASSQAGLAGLGETQYF.

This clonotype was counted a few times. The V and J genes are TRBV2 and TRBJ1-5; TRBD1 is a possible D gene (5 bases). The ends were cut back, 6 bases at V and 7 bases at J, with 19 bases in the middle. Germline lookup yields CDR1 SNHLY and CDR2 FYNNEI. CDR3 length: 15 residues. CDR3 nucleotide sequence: TGTGCCAGCAGATTCGGGACGGGGGTAGGCCAGCCCCAGCATTTT. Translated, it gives CASRFGTGVGQPQHF. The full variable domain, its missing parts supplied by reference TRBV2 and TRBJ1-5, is EPEVTQTPSHQVTQMGQEVILRCVPISNHLYFYWYRQILGQKVEFLVSFYNNEISEKSEIFDDQFSVERPDGSNFTLKIRSTKLEDSAMYFCASRFGTGVGQPQHFGDGTRLSIL.

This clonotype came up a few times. The CDR3 loop is CSARSPGLDEQFF. The CDR3 DNA follows: TGCAGTGCTAGATCCCCCGGACTTGATGAGCAGTTCTTC. The V gene is TRBV20-1, the J gene TRBJ2-1, with D perhaps matching TRBD2 (5 bases). Trimming cost V 2 bases and J 8 bases, with 13 bases left between them. Germline V gene sequence: CDR1 DFQATT, CDR2 SNEGSKA (reference sequence). The CDR3 contains 13 residues.

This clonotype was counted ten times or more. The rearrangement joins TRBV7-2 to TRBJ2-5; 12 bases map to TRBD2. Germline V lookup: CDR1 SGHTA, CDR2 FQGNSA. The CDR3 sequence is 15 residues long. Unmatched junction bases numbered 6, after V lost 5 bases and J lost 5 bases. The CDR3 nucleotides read TGTGCCAGCAGCCCGACTAGCGGGAGTCGGGAGACCCAGTACTTC. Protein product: CASSPTSGSRETQYF.

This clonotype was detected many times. The CDR3 region is CASRGTGARYEQYF. The CDR3 DNA sequence: TGTGCCAGCAGGGGGACAGGGGCCCGCTACGAGCAGTACTTC. The V and J genes are TRBV28 and TRBJ2-7; TRBD1 matches 10 bases. The V segment lost 6 bases and the J segment 3 bases; nucleotides outside the gene matches: 5. Germline V CDR1 and CDR2: MDHEN, SYDVKM. The CDR3 is made up of 14 amino acids.

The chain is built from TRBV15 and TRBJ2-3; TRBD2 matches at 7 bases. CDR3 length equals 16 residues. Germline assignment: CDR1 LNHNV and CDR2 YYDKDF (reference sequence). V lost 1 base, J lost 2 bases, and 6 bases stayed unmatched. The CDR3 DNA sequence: TGTGCCACCAGCAGAGCTGGACTAGGCCCCACAGATACGCAGTATTTT. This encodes CATSRAGLGPTDTQYF. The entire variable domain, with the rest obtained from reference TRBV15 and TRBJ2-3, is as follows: DAMVIQNPRYQVTQFGKPVTLSCSQTLNHNVMYWYQQKSSQAPKLLFHYYDKDFNNEADTPDNFQSRRPNTSFCFLDIRSPGLGDTAMYLCATSRAGLGPTDTQYFGPGTRLTVL.

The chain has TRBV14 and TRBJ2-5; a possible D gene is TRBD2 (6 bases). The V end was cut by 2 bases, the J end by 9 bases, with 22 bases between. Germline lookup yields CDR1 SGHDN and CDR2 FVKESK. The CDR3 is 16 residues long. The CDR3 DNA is TGTGCCAGCAGCCAATGGGCAGGGACGATCGGAGGGGCCCAGTACTTC. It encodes CASSQWAGTIGGAQYF.

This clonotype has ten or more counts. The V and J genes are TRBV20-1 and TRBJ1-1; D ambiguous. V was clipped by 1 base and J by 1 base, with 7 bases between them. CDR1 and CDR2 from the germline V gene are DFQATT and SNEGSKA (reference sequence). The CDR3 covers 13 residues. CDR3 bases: TGCAGTGCTAGAGTTGCAGAGAACACTGAAGCTTTCTTT. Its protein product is CSARVAENTEAFF.

The CDR3 nucleotides are TGTGCCAGATCACGGACTAGCGGGGGGGCCTCGGGTGAGCAGTTCTTC. Its translation: CARSRTSGGASGEQFF. The chain links TRBV2 to TRBJ2-1; 15 bases line up with TRBD2. From germline, CDR1 is SNHLY and CDR2 FYNNEI. CDR3 length: 16 amino acids. Germline trimming cut 9 bases from V and 9 bases from J; bases unmatched to any gene: 12. The full variable domain, rest sourced from reference TRBV2 and TRBJ2-1, is EPEVTQTPSHQVTQMGQEVILRCVPISNHLYFYWYRQILGQKVEFLVSFYNNEISEKSEIFDDQFSVERPDGSNFTLKIRSTKLEDSAMYFCARSRTSGGASGEQFFGPGTRLTVL.

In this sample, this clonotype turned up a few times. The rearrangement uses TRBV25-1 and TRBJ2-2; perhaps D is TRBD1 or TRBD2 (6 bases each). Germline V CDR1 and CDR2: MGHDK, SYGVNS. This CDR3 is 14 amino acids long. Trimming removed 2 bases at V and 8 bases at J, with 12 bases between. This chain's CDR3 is CASSERWRGGELFF. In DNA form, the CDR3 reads TGTGCCAGCAGTGAAAGGTGGAGGGGGGGGGAGCTGTTTTTT.

As DNA, the CDR3 is TGTGCCAGCTCACCATCCTGGGGCGGGGGCGATTCACCCCTCCACTTT. Protein sequence: CASSPSWGGGDSPLHF. The chain carries TRBV18 and TRBJ1-6; tentative D call: TRBD1 (6 bases). The CDR3 spans 16 residues. CDR1 and CDR2 from the germline V gene are KGHSH and LQKENI. Trimming cost V 2 bases and J 8 bases, with 16 bases left between them.

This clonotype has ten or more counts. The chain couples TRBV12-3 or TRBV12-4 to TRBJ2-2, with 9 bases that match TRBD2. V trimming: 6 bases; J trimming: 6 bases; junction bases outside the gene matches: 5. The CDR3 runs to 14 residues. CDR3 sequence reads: CASRRGRGPGELFF. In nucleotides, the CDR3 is TGTGCCAGCAGACGCGGGAGGGGACCCGGGGAGCTGTTTTTT.

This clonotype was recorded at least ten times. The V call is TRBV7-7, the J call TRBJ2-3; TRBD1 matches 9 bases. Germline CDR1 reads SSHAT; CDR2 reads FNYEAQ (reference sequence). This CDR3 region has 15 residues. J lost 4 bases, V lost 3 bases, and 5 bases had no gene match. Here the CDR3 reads CASSFGTGFPDTQYF. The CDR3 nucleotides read TGTGCCAGCAGCTTCGGGACAGGGTTCCCAGATACGCAGTATTTT.

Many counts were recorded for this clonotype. The CDR3 nucleotides read TGCAGTGCTTGGGACAGGGACACAGATACGCAGTATTTT. This codes for CSAWDRDTDTQYF. The J gene is TRBJ2-3, the V gene TRBV20-1, with TRBD1 matching 9 bases. The CDR3 runs 13 residues. The V gene end was trimmed by 5 bases and the J gene end by 2 bases; junction bases not matched to a gene: 2. Per germline, CDR1 DFQATT and CDR2 SNEGSKA (reference sequence).

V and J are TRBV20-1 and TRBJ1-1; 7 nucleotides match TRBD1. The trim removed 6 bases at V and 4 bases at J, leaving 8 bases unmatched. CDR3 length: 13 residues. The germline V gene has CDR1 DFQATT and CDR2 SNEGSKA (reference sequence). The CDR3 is CSADSGGGTEAFF. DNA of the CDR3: TGCAGTGCAGATTCAGGGGGTGGCACTGAAGCTTTCTTT.